This TCR beta chain was observed in a study of T cells in Graves' hyperthyroidism and ophthalmopathy. Background on the study: Pretreatment peripheral blood was obtained at initial diagnosis.

CDR1 is MNHNS, CDR2 SASEGT, per germline. This CDR3 spans 15 amino acids. Uncontrolled infection, other autoimmune disease, pregnancy and lactation each barred patients from inclusion. Regions amplified from RNA transcripts were the TCR beta CDR3 regions. With the HTBI primer set, the TCR CDR3 went through a first round of RT-PCR. Each CDR3 protein gets one entry after TCRdb re-called the multiplex PCR reads with MiXCR. The sample holds around 690,000 distinct CDR3 sequences, 17% seen once. With regard to this clonotype: Germline and junction disagree at one end, which may indicate a read error.

The TCR sequence derives from a middle-aged man with Graves' hyperthyroidism. This chain joins TRBV6-1 and TRBJ2-7, with TRBD2 matching 9 bases. Sequenced input: blood. In DNA, the CDR3 is TGTGCCAGCAGTGAAAAAGTAGCGGGAGTCAACGAGCAATACTTC. Amino acids: CASSEKVAGVNEQYF.